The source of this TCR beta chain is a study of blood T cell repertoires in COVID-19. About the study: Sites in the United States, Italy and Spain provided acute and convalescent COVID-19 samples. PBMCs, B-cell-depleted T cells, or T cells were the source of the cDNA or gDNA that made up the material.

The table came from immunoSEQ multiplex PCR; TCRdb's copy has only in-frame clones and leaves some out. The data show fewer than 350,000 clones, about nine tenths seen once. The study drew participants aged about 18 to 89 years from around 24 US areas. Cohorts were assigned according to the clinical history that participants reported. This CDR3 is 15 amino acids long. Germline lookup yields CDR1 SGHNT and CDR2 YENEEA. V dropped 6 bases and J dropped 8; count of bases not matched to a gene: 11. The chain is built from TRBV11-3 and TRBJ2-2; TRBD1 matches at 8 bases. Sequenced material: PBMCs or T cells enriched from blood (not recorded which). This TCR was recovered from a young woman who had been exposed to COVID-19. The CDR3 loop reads CASRPGQAPGGELFF. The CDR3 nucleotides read TGTGCCAGCAGGCCGGGACAGGCCCCCGGGGGGGAGCTGTTTTTT.